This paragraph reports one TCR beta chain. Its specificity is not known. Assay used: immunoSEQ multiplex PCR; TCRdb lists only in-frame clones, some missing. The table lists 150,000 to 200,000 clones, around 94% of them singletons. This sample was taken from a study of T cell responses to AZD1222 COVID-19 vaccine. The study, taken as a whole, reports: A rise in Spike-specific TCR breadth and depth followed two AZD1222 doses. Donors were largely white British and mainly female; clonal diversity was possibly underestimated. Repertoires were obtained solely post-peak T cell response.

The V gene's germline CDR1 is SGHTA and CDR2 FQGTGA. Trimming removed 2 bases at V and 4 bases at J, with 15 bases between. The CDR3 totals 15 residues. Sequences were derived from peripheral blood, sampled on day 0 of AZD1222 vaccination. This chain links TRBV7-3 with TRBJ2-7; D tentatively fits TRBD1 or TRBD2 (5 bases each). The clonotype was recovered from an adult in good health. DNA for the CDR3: TGTGCCAGCAGCTTAGCTACCGGGGCCCCTTACGAGCAGTACTTC. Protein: CASSLATGAPYEQYF.